The 21 T cell receptor beta chains listed next were all sequenced from one sample in a study of cytomegalovirus exposure and HLA in healthy donors (TCRdb year 2017). The library was prepared using the immunoSEQ multiplex PCR assay. For the multiplex PCR, a mixture combining 60 forward primers for TCR Vbeta segments and 13 reverse primers for TCR Jbeta segments was used. In TCRdb, the immuneACCESS table is reduced to in-frame sequences with V and J assigned. These tables do not hold every clone; where another copy was compared, an unresolved V gene accounts for under half, and the others remain unexplained. This sample gives 150,000 to 200,000 clones in total; under 80% of them show up just once. The ten largest clones add up to about 2.1% of the sample. The sample was PBMCs. The origin of the receptors is a female donor in good health and CMV-seronegative.

This chain connects TRBV5-1 to TRBJ1-1; the D is unclear. The CDR3 is made up of 16 amino acids. Germline CDR1 reads SGHRS; CDR2 reads YFSETQ. Trimming cost V 1 base and J 5 bases, with 18 bases left between them. The CDR3 DNA follows: TGCGCCAGCAGCTTGAATTCCGGGAAGATTAGAACTGAAGCTTTCTTT. Its protein is CASSLNSGKIRTEAFF.

The J gene is TRBJ1-4, the V gene TRBV6-5, with a weak D call TRBD1 (5 bases). CDR1 is MNHEY, CDR2 SVGAGI, per germline. V lost 0 bases, J lost 8 bases, and 10 bases lay in between. The CDR3 has 14 amino acids. The CDR3 nucleotides are TGTGCCAGCAGTTACTCAGGGTCAGGGGAAAAACTGTTTTTT. The encoded protein is CASSYSGSGEKLFF.

This rearrangement joins TRBV7-3 to TRBJ2-3, with 8 positions matching TRBD2. Germline CDR1 SGHTA, CDR2 FQGTGA. CDR3 length equals 14 residues. The V segment lost 0 bases and the J segment 6 bases; nucleotides outside the gene matches: 2. The CDR3, as DNA: TGTGCCAGCAGCTTAACCGGGAGGGGGGATACGCAGTATTTT. This translates into CASSLTGRGDTQYF. The full variable domain, in which reference TRBV7-3 and TRBJ2-3 provide the parts outside the CDR3, is GAGVSQTPSNKVTEKGKYVELRCDPISGHTALYWYRQSLGQGPEFLIYFQGTGAADDSGLPNDRFFAVRPEGSVSTLKIQRTERGDSAVYLCASSLTGRGDTQYFGPGTRLTVL.

The chain carries TRBV7-9 and TRBJ2-7; 9 bases match TRBD2. V shed 5 bases, J shed 2 bases, and the junction held 10 bases outside the gene matches. The CDR3 covers 16 residues. Germline CDR1 reads SEHNR; CDR2 reads FQNEAQ (reference sequence). CDR3 nucleotide sequence: TGTGCCAGCAGCCCAGTTGGGGGCGGGGGGGCCTACGAGCAGTACTTC. This encodes CASSPVGGGGAYEQYF.

This chain connects TRBV12-5 to TRBJ1-3; a weak D match, TRBD1 (6 bases). Trimming pared 0 bases from V and 8 bases from J, leaving 20 bases between. Looked up from germline, CDR1 is LGHNT and CDR2 is FRNRAP. This CDR3 region has 17 residues. The CDR3 loop reads CASGLVLIAGEVDTIYF. In DNA form, the CDR3 reads TGTGCTAGTGGTTTGGTACTCATTGCAGGGGAAGTGGACACCATATATTTT.

DNA of the CDR3: TGTGCCAGCAGTTTATGGGGGCAGACCTACGAGCAGTACTTC. It yields the protein CASSLWGQTYEQYF. The V gene is TRBV27, the J gene TRBJ2-7, with D maybe TRBD1 (6 bases). The CDR3 contains 14 residues. In germline, CDR1 is MNHEY, CDR2 SMNVEV (reference sequence). Deletions cut 1 base from V and 2 bases from J, with 9 bases between.

J is TRBJ1-1 and V is TRBV25-1, with a weak D call TRBD1 (6 bases). Trimming stripped 3 bases from V and 0 bases from J, with 14 bases between. Looked up from germline, CDR1 is MGHDK and CDR2 is SYGVNS. CDR3 length: 16 residues. In nucleotides, the CDR3 is TGTGCCAGCAGTGACTCCTTACAGGGACTGAACACTGAAGCTTTCTTT. Its translation is CASSDSLQGLNTEAFF.

The V and J genes are TRBV7-8 and TRBJ2-5; possible D gene TRBD2, 5 bases. From germline, CDR1 is SGHVS and CDR2 FQNEAQ. CDR3 length: 13 amino acids. V lost 5 bases, J lost 11 bases, and 18 bases lay in between. CDR3 sequence: CASSHWSSGEQYF. As DNA, the CDR3 is TGTGCCAGCAGCCATTGGTCCTCTGGGGAGCAGTACTTC.

The chain is built from TRBV30 and TRBJ1-2; D not resolved. This CDR3 has 13 residues. Trimming removed 4 bases at V and 3 bases at J, with 12 bases between. The germline gives CDR1 GTSNPN, CDR2 SVGIG (reference sequence). In DNA, the CDR3 is TGTGCCTGGAAAGCAGACTCTTACTATGGCTACACCTTC. Translating gives CAWKADSYYGYTF.

This sequence joins TRBV18 and TRBJ2-1, with 12 bases fitting TRBD2. The CDR3 is 18 amino acids. The germline V gene has CDR1 KGHSH and CDR2 LQKENI. The V and J ends lost 1 base and 5 bases, in that order; junction bases with no gene match: 9. The CDR3 DNA reads TGTGCCAGCTCACCACGAAGGACTAGCGGGGAACAGAACAATGAGCAGTTCTTC. It is translated as CASSPRRTSGEQNNEQFF.

V is TRBV7-2 and J is TRBJ2-5; D gene unclear. With the DNA end fitting TRBJ2-7 better, the J assignment may be wrong. CDR1 and CDR2 from the germline V gene are SGHTA and FQGNSA. The CDR3 is 13 amino acids. The CDR3 sequence: CASSLRFRYEQYF. CDR3 DNA sequence: TGTGCCAGCAGCTTACGGTTCCGGTACGAGCAGTACTTC.

A few counts support this clone. This chain links TRBV7-2 with TRBJ1-2; D remains ambiguous. The V gene lost 5 bases and the J gene lost 4 bases, with 17 bases spanning the gap. Germline V CDR1 and CDR2: SGHTA, FQGNSA. The CDR3 is 15 residues long. The DNA of the CDR3 is TGTGCCAGCAGCCCTGACACCAAACCGTTCTATGGCTACACCTTC. This sequence encodes CASSPDTKPFYGYTF. The full variable domain, completed using reference TRBV7-2 and TRBJ1-2, is GAGVSQSPSNKVTEKGKDVELRCDPISGHTALYWYRQSLGQGLEFLIYFQGNSAPDKSGLPSDRFSAERTGGSVSTLTIQRTQQEDSAVYLCASSPDTKPFYGYTFGSGTRLTVV.

This clone occurred a few times. The chain carries TRBV6-6 and TRBJ2-7, with D possibly TRBD2 on 6 matching bases. Germline CDR1 is MNHNY and CDR2 is SVGAGI (reference sequence). The CDR3 spans 15 residues. Trimming took 2 bases from V and 1 from J, leaving 12 bases between them. The DNA of the CDR3 is TGTGCCAGCAGTTACGCGGGACCGACTTCCTACGAGCAGTACTTC. As protein: CASSYAGPTSYEQYF.

The chain couples TRBV27 to TRBJ1-2; a possible D gene is TRBD1 (5 bases). The CDR3 covers 15 residues. V was trimmed by 4 bases and J by 2 bases, leaving 14 bases between them. Germline CDR1 reads MNHEY; CDR2 reads SMNVEV (reference sequence). Here the CDR3 reads CASSSQGWGNYGYTF. The CDR3, as DNA: TGTGCCAGCAGTTCGCAGGGCTGGGGAAACTATGGCTACACCTTC.

The chain carries TRBV5-6 and TRBJ1-6, with D perhaps TRBD1 (6 bases). CDR1 is SGHDT and CDR2 is YYEEEE in the germline V gene. This CDR3 contains 17 residues. V lost 1 base and J lost 6, with 17 bases in between. CDR3 region: CASSLYRAQGTNSPLHF. CDR3 sequence (DNA): TGTGCCAGCAGCTTGTATAGGGCCCAGGGGACTAATTCACCCCTCCACTTT.

The J gene is TRBJ1-1, the V gene TRBV5-6, with no clear D. V shed 0 bases and J shed 0 bases, with 9 bases lying between them. Looked up from germline, CDR1 is SGHDT and CDR2 is YYEEEE. The CDR3 is made up of 15 amino acids. CDR3 nucleotides: TGTGCCAGCAGCTTGGAGACTAGTATGAACACTGAAGCTTTCTTT. It translates to CASSLETSMNTEAFF.

The chain couples TRBV7-8 to TRBJ2-7; D remains unclear. CDR1 SGHVS and CDR2 FQNEAQ come from the germline V gene. Deletions cut 4 bases from V and 3 bases from J, with 10 bases between. The CDR3 length is 13 residues. CDR3 sequence reads: CASSSNQVYEQYF. In DNA, the CDR3 is TGTGCCAGCAGCTCAAACCAGGTCTACGAGCAGTACTTC.

The chain couples TRBV6-5 to TRBJ1-2; 7 bases agree with TRBD1. CDR3 length: 14 amino acids. Germline V gene sequence: CDR1 MNHEY, CDR2 SVGAGI. J gave up 3 bases and V 3 bases, and 4 bases lay outside the gene matches. The chain's CDR3 is CASSYYRGDYGYTF. The CDR3 DNA reads as TGTGCCAGCAGTTATTACAGGGGAGACTATGGCTACACCTTC.

This rearrangement joins TRBV2 to TRBJ2-7; 7 nucleotides align to TRBD1. Germline CDR1 and CDR2: SNHLY and FYNNEI. The CDR3 is made up of 14 amino acids. After removal of 7 bases from V and 0 bases from J, the junction contained 6 bases not matched to a gene. CDR3 loop: CASTGPGGSYEQYF. CDR3 DNA: TGTGCCAGCACTGGCCCAGGGGGCTCCTACGAGCAGTACTTC.

This chain uses TRBV27 with TRBJ2-1; D possibly corresponds to TRBD2 (5 bases). Germline V gene data show CDR1 as MNHEY and CDR2 as SMNVEV (reference sequence). Trimming shortened V by 7 bases and J by 9 bases, and 10 bases separated the two germline ends. There are 11 residues in the CDR3. The CDR3 region is CASIEGVEQFF. CDR3 DNA: TGTGCCAGCATTGAGGGAGTTGAGCAGTTCTTC.

The chain uses TRBV27 and TRBJ2-3; D is possibly TRBD2 (6 bases). There are 14 residues in the CDR3. CDR1 MNHEY and CDR2 SMNVEV come from the germline V gene (reference sequence). DNA of the CDR3: TGTGCGGCTGGGGCGGGAATCCCCCTAGATACGCAGTATTTT. Translated, it gives CAAGAGIPLDTQYF.